The 13 T cell receptor beta chains below come from one sample, sequenced in a study of T-cell memory formation after mild COVID-19. TCRdb re-called the 5' RACE reads with MiXCR, one entry per CDR3 protein. The table shows more than 85,000 distinct CDR3 sequences, with 11% occurring only once. Sequencing was carried out using PBMCs or a T cell subset sorted from them (not recorded which). These TCRs come from a man aged 18 to 29 who had mild COVID-19 (a few samples of this study predate the infection). Cell type and time point are not known.

This clonotype has more than one count but fewer than ten. This sequence joins TRBV25-1 and TRBJ1-1; D is unresolved. Trimming took off 7 bases at V and 2 bases at J, with 5 bases between the two ends. The CDR3 consists of 11 residues. Germline lookup yields CDR1 MGHDK and CDR2 SYGVNS. The CDR3 DNA reads TGTGCCAGCACCAAAAACACTGAAGCTTTCTTT. Translating it yields CASTKNTEAFF.

The rearrangement uses TRBV10-3 and TRBJ2-7; D is uncertain. CDR1 and CDR2 (germline): ENHRY, SYGVKD. The V end lost 2 bases, the J end lost 1 base, and 3 bases lay between the germline ends. CDR3 size: 12 residues. The CDR3 nucleotides are TGTGCCATCAGTGAGAGATCCTACGAGCAGTACTTC. The encoded protein is CAISERSYEQYF.

This clonotype was counted between two and nine times. This chain joins TRBV6-4 and TRBJ2-2; the D gene is possibly TRBD1 (5 bases). There are 16 residues in the CDR3. Deletions cut 6 bases from V and 3 bases from J, with 17 bases between. Germline V gives CDR1 MRHNA, CDR2 SNTAGT. The CDR3 DNA follows: TGTGCCAGCAGCGTCGGGCAGGGCCGGGACACCGGGGAGCTGTTTTTT. Translated, it gives CASSVGQGRDTGELFF.

This clonotype occurred a few times. This chain connects TRBV20-1 to TRBJ2-7; D remains unclear. The CDR3 runs 14 residues. The V gene lost 6 bases and the J gene lost 0 bases, with 15 bases spanning the gap. Germline loops: CDR1 DFQATT, CDR2 SNEGSKA (reference sequence). The CDR3 reads CSAMQSLSSYEQYV. The CDR3 DNA reads TGCAGTGCGATGCAAAGCCTAAGCTCCTACGAGCAGTACGTC.

This clonotype has just a few counts. The chain links TRBV24-1 to TRBJ2-3; D is tentatively TRBD1 or TRBD2 (5 bases each). The length of the CDR3 is 13 residues. Germline CDR1 and CDR2: KGHDR and SFDVKD. V was clipped by 3 bases and J by 7 bases, with 10 bases between them. The DNA for the CDR3 is TGTGCCACCAGTGATCCTTGGGGGTATACGCAGTATTTT. The encoded protein is CATSDPWGYTQYF.

This clonotype came up a few times. J is TRBJ2-3 and V is TRBV4-1; no definite D call. The CDR3 runs 13 residues. CDR1 is MGHRA and CDR2 is YSYEKL in the germline V gene. The V gene lost 6 bases and the J gene lost 0 bases, with 7 bases spanning the gap. CDR3 coding DNA: TGCGCCAGCAGACCACACAGCACAGATACGCAGTATTTT. Its protein is CASRPHSTDTQYF.

V usage is TRBV6-6 and J usage is TRBJ1-5, with a possible D match to TRBD1 (6 bases). Germline lookup yields CDR1 MNHNY and CDR2 SVGAGI (reference sequence). This CDR3 region has 14 residues. Trimming pared 10 bases from V and 4 bases from J, leaving 17 bases between. In DNA, the CDR3 is TGTGCCACAATTCCGGGACAAATAAATCAGCCCCAGCATTTT. It encodes CATIPGQINQPQHF.

Many counts were recorded for this clonotype. V and J are TRBV12-3 or TRBV12-4 and TRBJ2-1; TRBD2 matches 14 bases. The V segment lost 4 bases and the J segment 3 bases; nucleotides outside the gene matches: 8. The CDR3 spans 18 residues. The CDR3 region is CASSSPGLAGENYNEQFF. DNA of the CDR3: TGTGCCAGCAGTTCCCCGGGACTAGCGGGGGAAAACTACAATGAGCAGTTCTTC.

V gene TRBV10-2 combines with J gene TRBJ1-5, with 8 bases aligning to TRBD1. From germline, CDR1 is WSHSY and CDR2 SAAADI. Germline trimming cut 2 bases from V and 7 bases from J; bases unmatched to any gene: 7. CDR3 length: 15 residues. The chain's CDR3 is CASSETWTGLQPQHF. CDR3 in DNA: TGCGCCAGCAGTGAGACCTGGACAGGGTTGCAGCCCCAGCATTTT.

The rearrangement uses TRBV11-3 and TRBJ2-2, with D maybe TRBD2 (6 bases). This CDR3 has 14 residues. Per germline, CDR1 SGHNT and CDR2 YENEEA. Trimming took off 5 bases at V and 7 bases at J, with 14 bases between the two ends. Written as DNA, the CDR3 is TGTGCCAGCAGCCCCCCGGACGGGGGCGGGGAGCTGTTTTTT. Amino acids: CASSPPDGGGELFF.

This clonotype was seen more than once but under ten times. The V and J genes are TRBV12-3 or TRBV12-4 and TRBJ2-1, with 9 bases identical to TRBD1. Germline trimming cut 2 bases from V and 4 bases from J; bases unmatched to any gene: 3. This CDR3 spans 15 amino acids. The DNA for the CDR3 is TGTGCCAGCAGTTTAAGGACAGGGGTGTACAATGAGCAGTTCTTC. Its translation: CASSLRTGVYNEQFF.

This clonotype has a count of ten or more. V is TRBV29-1 and J is TRBJ2-2, with TRBD2 identical over 8 bases. The CDR3 runs 17 residues. V shed 7 bases, J shed 0 bases, and the junction held 13 bases outside the gene matches. Germline lookup yields CDR1 SQVTM and CDR2 ANQGSEA. CDR3 region: CSANSGDHPANTGELFF. The CDR3 coding sequence is TGCAGCGCTAATAGCGGGGACCATCCCGCGAACACCGGGGAGCTGTTTTTT.

This clonotype has a handful of counts. The V and J genes are TRBV10-2 and TRBJ1-1; D is unclear. Trimming left V 3 bases short and J 3 bases short, with 8 bases between. This CDR3 contains 13 residues. Per germline, CDR1 WSHSY and CDR2 SAAADI. CDR3 coding DNA: TGCGCCAGCAGTGAACAGCAGCACACTGAAGCTTTCTTT. Its protein product is CASSEQQHTEAFF.